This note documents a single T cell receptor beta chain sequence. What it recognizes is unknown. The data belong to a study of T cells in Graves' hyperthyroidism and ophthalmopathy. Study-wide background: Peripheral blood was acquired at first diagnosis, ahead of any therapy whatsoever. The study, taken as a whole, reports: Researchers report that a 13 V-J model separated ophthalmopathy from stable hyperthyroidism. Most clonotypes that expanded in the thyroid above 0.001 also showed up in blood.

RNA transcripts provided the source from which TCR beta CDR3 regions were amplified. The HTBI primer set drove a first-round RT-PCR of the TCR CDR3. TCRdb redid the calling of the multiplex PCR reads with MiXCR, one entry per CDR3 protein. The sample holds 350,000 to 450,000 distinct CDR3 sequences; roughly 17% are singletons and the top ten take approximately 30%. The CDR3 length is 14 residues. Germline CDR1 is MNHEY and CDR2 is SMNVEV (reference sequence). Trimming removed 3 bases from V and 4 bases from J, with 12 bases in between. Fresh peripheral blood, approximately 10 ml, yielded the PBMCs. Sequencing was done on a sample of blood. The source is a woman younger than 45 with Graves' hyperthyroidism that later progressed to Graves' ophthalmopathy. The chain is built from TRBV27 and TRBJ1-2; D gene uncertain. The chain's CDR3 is CASSFRSPFYGYTF. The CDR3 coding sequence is TGTGCCAGCAGTTTTCGGAGCCCATTCTATGGCTACACCTTC.